The clone carrying this TCR beta chain was recorded a few times. Antigen: not known. This entry is derived from a study of T cells in Graves' hyperthyroidism and ophthalmopathy. Study background: At the time of initial diagnosis and before any treatment, peripheral blood was collected.

V was shortened by 1 base and J by 8 bases, with 12 bases between the two germline ends. The length of the CDR3 is 15 residues. Germline CDR1 is SEHNR and CDR2 is FQNEAQ (reference sequence). General study findings and limits: Most thyroid clonotypes expanded above 0.001 were also detected in blood.

Clinical symptoms, serum thyroxine, TRAb, thyroid ultrasound and orbital computed tomography informed diagnoses. Out of approximately 10 ml of fresh peripheral blood came the PBMCs. Amplified TCR beta CDR3 regions came from RNA transcripts. The primer set for the first-round RT-PCR of the TCR CDR3 was HTBI. MiXCR was run by TCRdb on the multiplex PCR reads, yielding one entry per CDR3 protein. This sample has about 760,000 distinct CDR3 sequences; around a third occur once, and the top ten carry roughly 30%. This TCR derives from a woman between 40 and 55 years old with Graves' hyperthyroidism. V and J are TRBV7-9 and TRBJ1-6; a possible D gene is TRBD1 (5 bases). The source material was blood. The CDR3 sequence: CASSLEQGRYSPLHF. The CDR3 coding sequence is TGTGCCAGCAGCTTAGAGCAGGGACGATATTCACCCCTCCACTTT.